This TCR beta chain was obtained from a study of cytomegalovirus exposure and HLA in healthy donors. Study in general: A previous analysis identified about 110 million unique TCR beta sequences derived from 180 million or so T cells.

Germline CDR1 SGHNT, CDR2 YYREEE (reference sequence). This CDR3 is built from 19 residues. With 1 base removed from V and 5 bases from J, the gap between germline ends came to 25 bases. This PCR relied on a set of 60 Vbeta primers and 13 Jbeta primers. The data were produced by immunoSEQ multiplex PCR, yet TCRdb's version contains in-frame clones alone and is incomplete. Of about 100,000 clones listed, 60% to 85% were seen once; the top ten hold more than 9%. The sequence was collected from a man aged 50-59 years in good health and CMV-seronegative. The chain links TRBV5-4 to TRBJ2-1, with a possible D match to TRBD1 (5 bases). The sequenced sample consisted of PBMCs. DNA for the CDR3: TGTGCCAGCAGCTTGCCTGCTTGGTCCCCCCAGGGCGGTAACAATGAGCAGTTCTTC. This codes for CASSLPAWSPQGGNNEQFF.